This T cell receptor beta chain appears in the sequencing data of a study of blood T cell repertoires in COVID-19. On the study more broadly: The United States, Italy and Spain provided the acute and convalescent COVID-19 samples. Nucleic acid was either cDNA or gDNA, and it came from T cells, B-cell-depleted T cells, or PBMCs.

Per the original data handling: Nucleated cell number was recorded as an estimate derived from reference gene primer amplification. Libraries were prepared by immunoSEQ multiplex PCR; TCRdb keeps only in-frame clonotypes and omits some of them. The V and J calls and clone size are taken from that table; D and trimming were inferred from the DNA. The data show about 270,000 clones, with approximately 81% seen just once and roughly 2.9% held by the top ten. J was trimmed by 4 bases and V by 4 bases; bases with no gene match: 3. The CDR3 covers 13 residues. Germline lookup yields CDR1 LNHDA and CDR2 SQIVND (reference sequence).

V and J are TRBV19 and TRBJ1-2; TRBD1 matches at 7 bases. This sequence was found in a woman aged 60-75 years with active or convalescent COVID-19. The specimen was peripheral blood. CDR3 nucleotide sequence: TGTGCCAGTAGTAGACAGGGCGCCTATGGCTACACCTTC. Protein sequence: CASSRQGAYGYTF.